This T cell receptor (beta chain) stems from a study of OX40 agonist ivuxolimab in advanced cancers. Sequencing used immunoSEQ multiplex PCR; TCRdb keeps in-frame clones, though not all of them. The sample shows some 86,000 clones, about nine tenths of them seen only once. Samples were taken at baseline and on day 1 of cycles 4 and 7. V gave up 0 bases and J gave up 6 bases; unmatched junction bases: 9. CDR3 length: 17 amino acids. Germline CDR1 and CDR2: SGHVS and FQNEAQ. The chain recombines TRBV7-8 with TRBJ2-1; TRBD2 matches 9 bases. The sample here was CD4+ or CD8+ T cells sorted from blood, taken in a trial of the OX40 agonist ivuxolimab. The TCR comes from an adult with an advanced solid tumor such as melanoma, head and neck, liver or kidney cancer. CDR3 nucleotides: TGTGCCAGCAGCTTAGCGCGGACTAGCGTCTCTCGCAATGAGCAGTTCTTC. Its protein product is CASSLARTSVSRNEQFF.